The T cell receptor beta chain described here comes from a study of T-cell reconstitution after alpha-beta-depleted transplantation in children. The CDR3 has 14 residues. Germline-derived CDR1 and CDR2 are SQVTM and ANQGSEA. The germline V and J ends were trimmed by 6 bases and 4 bases, with 18 bases remaining between them. This clonotype was detected ten times or more. The TCRbeta library was prepared with unique molecular identifiers. TCRdb re-derived calls from the PCR reads in MiXCR, one entry per CDR3 protein. Altogether some 280,000 distinct CDR3 sequences are present, 9.9% being singletons, with the ten largest covering around 10%.

This sequence was found in a human donor who donated a stem cell graft to a child with SCID. This chain connects TRBV29-1 to TRBJ1-1; D gene uncertain. Sample: PBMCs from the stem cell graft donor, taken from the stem cell graft. CDR3 in DNA: TGCAGCGTGGTTAGGGAGCTCGGAGGCACTGAAGCTTTCTTT. Amino acids: CSVVRELGGTEAFF.